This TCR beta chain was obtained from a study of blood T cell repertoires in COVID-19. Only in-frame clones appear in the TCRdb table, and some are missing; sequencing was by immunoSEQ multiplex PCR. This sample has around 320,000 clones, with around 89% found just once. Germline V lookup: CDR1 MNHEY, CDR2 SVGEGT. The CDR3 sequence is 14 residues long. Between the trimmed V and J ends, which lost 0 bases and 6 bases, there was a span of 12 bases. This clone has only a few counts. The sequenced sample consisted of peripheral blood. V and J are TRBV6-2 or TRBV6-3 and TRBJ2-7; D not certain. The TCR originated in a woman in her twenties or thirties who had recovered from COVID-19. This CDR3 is CASSYSPSSGEQYF. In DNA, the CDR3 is TGTGCCAGCAGTTACTCCCCTAGTTCGGGCGAGCAGTACTTC.